Shown below are 30 T cell receptor beta chains from a single sample sequenced in a study of Ad26.COV2.S vaccination and SARS-CoV-2 variants. Profiled with immunoSEQ multiplex PCR; TCRdb holds only in-frame clones, not every one. Here the sample spans 300,000 to 400,000 clones, roughly 90% being singletons. Treatment specified: around 19 received Ad26.COV2.S at low or high dose, single or two shots; several received placebo; per-sample allocation not given. Material that was analyzed had been drawn on day 63 after the first vaccine or placebo injection. Specimen: peripheral blood, collected in a trial of Ad26.COV2.S vaccine versus placebo. These receptors all come from a person between 18 and 65 years old who received the Ad26.COV2.S COVID-19 vaccine or a placebo.

The CDR3 DNA is TGTGCCAGCAGTTACCGACAGGGCCATCAGCCCCAGCATTTT. Residues: CASSYRQGHQPQHF. The chain recombines TRBV6-2 or TRBV6-3 with TRBJ1-5, with TRBD1 matching 7 bases. V lost 2 bases, J lost 5 bases, and 3 bases stayed unmatched. Germline V CDR1 and CDR2: MNHEY, SVGEGT. The CDR3 length is 14 residues.

Worth noting for this clone: One end of the junction fails to match germline, which may point to a read error. The chain employs TRBV6-5 and TRBJ1-1; a possible D gene is TRBD1 (6 bases). Germline values: CDR1 MNHEY, CDR2 SVGAGI. The CDR3 contains 11 residues. In DNA form, the CDR3 reads TGTGCCAGCAGTCGGGACACCGAAGCTTTCTTT. It specifies CASSRDTEAFF.

The genes are TRBV3-1 (or the pseudogene TRBV3-2) and TRBJ2-5; 7 nucleotides align to TRBD1. Germline-derived CDR1 and CDR2 are LGHDT and YNNKEL (reference sequence). Trimming took 4 bases from V and 4 from J; bases not matched to a gene: 3. CDR3 length: 13 amino acids. CDR3 amino acids: CASSLRGLETQYF. In nucleotides, the CDR3 is TGTGCCAGCAGCCTGAGGGGGCTAGAGACCCAGTACTTC.

V usage is TRBV29-1 and J usage is TRBJ1-1, with D uncertain. V lost 4 bases, J lost 8 bases, and 11 bases lay in between. There are 11 residues in the CDR3. CDR1 and CDR2 from the germline V gene are SQVTM and ANQGSEA. CDR3 in amino acids: CSVGEPGEAFF. The CDR3 DNA reads TGCAGCGTTGGGGAGCCGGGAGAAGCTTTCTTT. The full variable domain, its missing parts supplied by reference TRBV29-1 and TRBJ1-1, is SAVISQKPSRDICQRGTSLTIQCQVDSQVTMMFWYRQQPGQSLTLIATANQGSEATYESGFVIDKFPISRPNLTFSTLTVSNMSPEDSSIYLCSVGEPGEAFFGQGTRLTVV.

This chain connects TRBV7-9 to TRBJ2-1; tentatively, D is TRBD2 (7 bases). The CDR3 consists of 16 residues. Germline V gene sequence: CDR1 SEHNR, CDR2 FQNEAQ (reference sequence). With 1 base removed from V and 0 bases from J, the gap between germline ends came to 10 bases. The CDR3 coding sequence is TGTGCCAGCAGCTTAGAGGGGGGGAGCTCCTACAATGAGCAGTTCTTC. Translating gives CASSLEGGSSYNEQFF. Complete variable domain (other parts from reference TRBV7-9 and TRBJ2-1): DTGVSQNPRHKITKRGQNVTFRCDPISEHNRLYWYRQTLGQGPEFLTYFQNEAQLEKSRLLSDRFSAERPKGSFSTLEIQRTEQGDSAMYLCASSLEGGSSYNEQFFGPGTRLTVL.

The chain recombines TRBV4-3 with TRBJ1-2; D unresolved. V lost 1 base, J lost 4 bases, and 7 bases lay in between. CDR1 is LGHNA and CDR2 is YSLEER in the germline V gene. This CDR3 is 13 amino acids long. The CDR3: CASSQANSYGYTF. The DNA of the CDR3 is TGCGCCAGCAGCCAAGCCAATTCCTATGGCTACACCTTC.

The V gene is TRBV18, the J gene TRBJ1-2; 10 nucleotides align to TRBD1. In germline, CDR1 is KGHSH, CDR2 LQKENI. Trimming took 5 bases from V and 7 from J; bases not matched to a gene: 7. The CDR3 is made up of 14 amino acids. The CDR3 nucleotides read TGTGCCAGCTCAGCCCGGGACAGGGGTTCTGGCTACACCTTC. As protein: CASSARDRGSGYTF.

The chain employs TRBV19 and TRBJ2-1; D may be TRBD2 (5 bases). The CDR3 consists of 18 residues. V was clipped by 3 bases and J by 0 bases, with 18 bases between them. The germline CDR1 and CDR2 sequences are LNHDA and SQIVND (reference sequence). CDR3 in amino acids: CASSIAPHIGSSYNEQFF. The CDR3 coding sequence is TGTGCCAGTAGTATCGCCCCACACATTGGGAGCTCCTACAATGAGCAGTTCTTC.

The chain links TRBV7-2 to TRBJ2-7; perhaps D is TRBD1 or TRBD2 (5 bases each). Germline V lookup: CDR1 SGHTA, CDR2 FQGNSA. The CDR3 spans 15 residues. Trimming cost V 5 bases and J 2 bases, with 16 bases left between them. CDR3 residues: CASSAYRDLTYEQYF. CDR3 bases: TGTGCCAGCAGCGCCTACCGGGACCTTACCTACGAGCAGTACTTC.

This CDR3 is CASSLGVSGAPYEQYF. For the CDR3, the DNA is TGTGCCAGCAGCTTAGGGGTGTCAGGGGCCCCCTACGAGCAGTACTTC. The rearrangement joins TRBV9 to TRBJ2-7; possible D gene TRBD1, 6 bases. The CDR3 loop spans 16 amino acids. Germline CDR1 SGDLS, CDR2 YYNGEE. Trimming removed 4 bases from V and 2 bases from J, with 19 bases in between. Full variable domain (outside the CDR3, taken from reference TRBV9 and TRBJ2-7): DSGVTQTPKHLITATGQRVTLRCSPRSGDLSVYWYQQSLDQGLQFLIQYYNGEERAKGNILERFSAQQFPDLHSELNLSSLELGDSALYFCASSLGVSGAPYEQYFGPGTRLTVT.

The rearrangement uses TRBV27 and TRBJ2-5, with 8 nucleotides matching TRBD2. This CDR3 region has 18 residues. The trim removed 4 bases at V and 2 bases at J, leaving 15 bases unmatched. CDR1 and CDR2 (germline): MNHEY, SMNVEV (reference sequence). Here the CDR3 DNA reads TGTGCCAGCAGTTCCCGCTCTTCCGCGGGAGGCCGACAAGAGACCCAGTACTTC. It specifies CASSSRSSAGGRQETQYF.

This chain connects TRBV2 to TRBJ2-2, with D possibly being TRBD1 or TRBD2 (5 bases each). The V gene lost 6 bases and the J gene lost 1 base, with 9 bases spanning the gap. The CDR3 extends over 14 amino acids. The V gene's germline CDR1 is SNHLY and CDR2 FYNNEI. Written as DNA, the CDR3 is TGTGCCAGCAGGGGAGACAGGAACACCGGGGAGCTGTTTTTT. Translation gives CASRGDRNTGELFF.

The chain couples TRBV30 to TRBJ2-5; perhaps TRBD2 as D (5 bases). The CDR3 totals 12 residues. Germline CDR1 reads GTSNPN; CDR2 reads SVGIG (reference sequence). Trimming stripped 4 bases from V and 5 bases from J, with 11 bases between. The CDR3 coding sequence is TGTGCCTGGACACCGGGGATGGAGACCCAGTACTTC. It specifies CAWTPGMETQYF.

The V call is TRBV19, the J call TRBJ1-5; possible D gene TRBD1, 6 bases. The ends were cut back, 1 base at V and 7 bases at J, with 11 bases in the middle. Looked up from germline, CDR1 is LNHDA and CDR2 is SQIVND (reference sequence). This CDR3 is 14 amino acids long. CDR3 loop: CASSIGTGLQPQHF. CDR3 DNA: TGTGCCAGTAGTATAGGAACAGGGCTACAGCCCCAGCATTTT.

The rearrangement joins TRBV15 to TRBJ1-4, with unresolved D. CDR1 LNHNV and CDR2 YYDKDF come from the germline V gene (reference sequence). The CDR3 length is 13 residues. Trimming cost V 0 bases and J 4 bases, with 3 bases left between them. For the CDR3, the DNA is TGTGCCACCAGCAGAGAATATAATGAAAAACTGTTTTTT. Translation gives CATSREYNEKLFF.

This sequence joins TRBV28 and TRBJ1-5; D remains ambiguous. The CDR3 consists of 14 residues. The germline CDR1 and CDR2 sequences are MDHEN and SYDVKM. V was clipped by 3 bases and J by 3 bases, with 9 bases between them. In DNA form, the CDR3 reads TGTGCCAGCAGTTTTCGGGTCTACAATCAGCCCCAGCATTTT. Residues: CASSFRVYNQPQHF.

In its sample, this clone was seen many times. The J gene is TRBJ2-6, the V gene TRBV4-1; D not resolved. V lost 0 bases and J 2 bases, leaving 8 bases between the germline ends. Germline V gives CDR1 MGHRA, CDR2 YSYEKL. CDR3 length: 16 amino acids. Here the CDR3 reads CASSQEPITGANVLTF. The CDR3 bases are TGCGCCAGCAGCCAAGAACCCATCACTGGGGCCAACGTCCTGACTTTC.

This rearrangement joins TRBV7-2 to TRBJ1-2; TRBD1 is a possible D gene (5 bases). Germline V lookup: CDR1 SGHTA, CDR2 FQGNSA. Trimming cost V 5 bases and J 7 bases, with 20 bases left between them. The CDR3 is 15 amino acids. The CDR3 sequence is CASSALSQGGRGYTF. The DNA for the CDR3 is TGTGCCAGCAGCGCCTTATCCCAGGGTGGTCGTGGCTACACCTTC.

This rearrangement joins TRBV5-6 to TRBJ2-7; a weak D match, TRBD1 (5 bases). CDR3 size: 13 residues. Trimming stripped 4 bases from V and 2 bases from J, with 10 bases between. The germline V gene encodes CDR1 SGHDT and CDR2 YYEEEE. Here the CDR3 DNA reads TGTGCCAGCAGCCCCTGGGGCCCCTACGAGCAGTACTTC. This codes for CASSPWGPYEQYF.

The rearrangement joins TRBV4-1 to TRBJ2-1; D possibly corresponds to TRBD2 (6 bases). Trimming cost V 1 base and J 5 bases, with 15 bases left between them. The CDR3 has 16 amino acids. Germline CDR1 MGHRA, CDR2 YSYEKL. CDR3 in amino acids: CASSQVAGLRDNEQFF. The CDR3 region has the DNA TGCGCCAGCAGCCAAGTGGCAGGACTAAGGGACAATGAGCAGTTCTTC.

This chain joins TRBV30 and TRBJ2-2; possible D gene TRBD1, 5 bases. CDR1 is GTSNPN, CDR2 SVGIG, per germline (reference sequence). CDR3 length equals 14 residues. The V and J ends lost 1 base and 3 bases respectively, with 9 bases between them. DNA of the CDR3: TGTGCCTGGAGTGGGGGCAGGGACACCGGGGAGCTGTTTTTT. Its protein product is CAWSGGRDTGELFF.

The chain recombines TRBV6-6 with TRBJ2-7; 12 bases fit TRBD2. V gave up 6 bases and J gave up 5 bases; unmatched junction bases: 5. Germline V lookup: CDR1 MNHNY, CDR2 SVGAGI (reference sequence). This CDR3 comprises 14 residues. DNA of the CDR3: TGTGCCAGCAGACGACTAGCGGGAGACGACGAGCAGTACTTC. This translates into CASRRLAGDDEQYF.

The V gene is TRBV6-5, the J gene TRBJ2-7; the D gene is possibly TRBD1 (6 bases). From germline, CDR1 is MNHEY and CDR2 SVGAGI. CDR3 size: 13 residues. V was trimmed by 6 bases and J by 3 bases, leaving 12 bases between them. The CDR3 region has the DNA TGTGCCAGCAGACCCCGACAGGACTACGAGCAGTACTTC. Translation gives CASRPRQDYEQYF.

The chain uses TRBV30 and TRBJ1-1; D is perhaps TRBD1 (5 bases). Germline-derived CDR1 and CDR2 are GTSNPN and SVGIG (reference sequence). V was clipped by 5 bases and J by 0 bases, with 10 bases between them. The CDR3 extends over 13 amino acids. CDR3 sequence: CAWGGGVNTEAFF. Here the CDR3 DNA reads TGTGCCTGGGGGGGTGGCGTGAACACTGAAGCTTTCTTT. The full variable domain, with the rest looked up from reference TRBV30 and TRBJ1-1, is SQTIHQWPATLVQPVGSPLSLECTVEGTSNPNLYWYRQAAGRGLQLLFYSVGIGQISSEVPQNLSASRPQDRQFILSSKKLLLSDSGFYLCAWGGGVNTEAFFGQGTRLTVV.

The chain carries TRBV29-1 and TRBJ2-7, with TRBD2 as a possible D gene (6 bases). Germline values: CDR1 SQVTM, CDR2 ANQGSEA. CDR3 size: 12 residues. V lost 4 bases and J 1 base, leaving 8 bases between the germline ends. CDR3 sequence (DNA): TGCAGCGTTGGGGGGGTGTCCTACGAGCAGTACTTC. This sequence encodes CSVGGVSYEQYF.

In the case of this clone: Other DNA variants within this sample encode the same CDR3. This chain connects TRBV5-1 to TRBJ2-3; no reliable D call. The CDR3 sequence is 15 residues long. Trimming pared 0 bases from V and 2 bases from J, leaving 10 bases between. Germline CDR1 reads SGHRS; CDR2 reads YFSETQ. The CDR3 DNA reads TGCGCCAGCAGCTTGGATGGCGGCCCCACAGATACGCAGTATTTT. This translates into CASSLDGGPTDTQYF.

The chain couples TRBV10-2 to TRBJ2-1, with 11 bases fitting TRBD2. With 5 bases clipped from V and 0 bases from J, the junction kept 3 bases outside the gene matches. The V gene's germline CDR1 is WSHSY and CDR2 SAAADI. The CDR3 is 16 residues long. CDR3: CASSLAGGNSYNEQFF. The CDR3 nucleotides are TGCGCCAGCAGTTTAGCGGGAGGGAACTCCTACAATGAGCAGTTCTTC.

The chain recombines TRBV18 with TRBJ2-3; D perhaps matches TRBD2 (5 bases). The germline V gene has CDR1 KGHSH and CDR2 LQKENI. V was trimmed by 2 bases and J by 5 bases, leaving 17 bases between them. The CDR3 has 16 amino acids. The CDR3 is CASSPRRLALGDTQYF. The DNA of the CDR3 is TGTGCCAGCTCACCAAGGCGGCTAGCACTGGGAGATACGCAGTATTTT.

The chain uses TRBV10-3 and TRBJ1-1, with TRBD1 as a possible D gene (5 bases). This CDR3 comprises 13 residues. Trimming took off 6 bases at V and 5 bases at J, with 13 bases between the two ends. CDR1 is ENHRY, CDR2 SYGVKD, per germline. CDR3 sequence (DNA): TGTGCCATCAGGGGGGAGGCGAGGACTGAAGCTTTCTTT. This codes for CAIRGEARTEAFF.

This clone was detected only a few times. The rearrangement links TRBV9 to TRBJ1-1; D is perhaps TRBD1 (6 bases). CDR3 length: 15 amino acids. Germline V gives CDR1 SGDLS, CDR2 YYNGEE. V lost 3 bases and J 4 bases, leaving 16 bases between the germline ends. The CDR3 reads CASSDTKGRGTEAFF. CDR3 nucleotides: TGTGCCAGCAGCGATACTAAAGGCAGGGGCACTGAAGCTTTCTTT.